Presented here are 28 T cell receptor beta chains from one specimen sequenced in a study of blood T cell repertoires in COVID-19 (dated by TCRdb to 2018 to 2021). Libraries were prepared through the immunoSEQ multiplex PCR assay. Entries here come from immuneACCESS through TCRdb and include only in-frame sequences with V and J called. Some clones fail to appear in such tables; in the studies checked, an unresolved V gene covers under half of the shortfall, and the cause of the remainder is unknown. Across this sample there are 340,000 or so clones, with over 75% seen only once. The ten largest account for 1% of the sample. Sequences were obtained from peripheral blood. The receptors come from a man over 45 with active or convalescent COVID-19.

This clone was detected once. V usage is TRBV7-2 and J usage is TRBJ2-1; 9 positions match TRBD2. The CDR3 is 15 residues long. Germline V gene lookup returns CDR1 SGHTA and CDR2 FQGNSA. Losses at the gene ends were 7 bases for V and 4 bases for J; bases not matched to a gene: 8. Here the CDR3 DNA reads TGTGCCAGCACCTTCTCTAGCGGGGCTTACAATGAGCAGTTCTTC. Its translation is CASTFSSGAYNEQFF. Combining the CDR3 with reference TRBV7-2 and TRBJ2-1 gives the whole variable domain GAGVSQSPSNKVTEKGKDVELRCDPISGHTALYWYRQSLGQGLEFLIYFQGNSAPDKSGLPSDRFSAERTGGSVSTLTIQRTQQEDSAVYLCASTFSSGAYNEQFFGPGTRLTVL.

The chain couples TRBV5-1 to TRBJ2-2, with D perhaps TRBD2 (6 bases). V was cut by 0 bases and J by 6 bases, with 9 bases left in between. This CDR3 region has 14 residues. Looked up from germline, CDR1 is SGHRS and CDR2 is YFSETQ. CDR3 amino acids: CASSLAGAAGELFF. CDR3 bases: TGCGCCAGCAGCTTGGCGGGAGCCGCCGGGGAGCTGTTTTTT.

The chain links TRBV7-9 to TRBJ2-2; 13 bases match TRBD2. The CDR3 runs 18 residues. Germline trimming cut 5 bases from V and 5 bases from J; bases unmatched to any gene: 11. Germline lookup yields CDR1 SEHNR and CDR2 FQNEAQ (reference sequence). The CDR3 DNA reads as TGTGCCAGCAGCCAGATTTGGACTAGCGGGGGACGGACCGGGGAGCTGTTTTTT. This translates into CASSQIWTSGGRTGELFF. The full variable domain, with the rest looked up from reference TRBV7-9 and TRBJ2-2, is DTGVSQNPRHKITKRGQNVTFRCDPISEHNRLYWYRQTLGQGPEFLTYFQNEAQLEKSRLLSDRFSAERPKGSFSTLEIQRTEQGDSAMYLCASSQIWTSGGRTGELFFGEGSRLTVL.

This chain joins TRBV2 and TRBJ2-7; D is unresolved. This CDR3 has 12 residues. The ends were cut back, 2 bases at V and 3 bases at J, with 5 bases in the middle. Germline CDR1 reads SNHLY; CDR2 reads FYNNEI. CDR3 in amino acids: CASSEIYYEQYF. Written as DNA, the CDR3 is TGTGCCAGCAGTGAAATCTACTACGAGCAGTACTTC.

The CDR3 nucleotides read TGTGCCAGCAGCAGGGACAGGCGTACTGAAGCTTTCTTT. Protein product: CASSRDRRTEAFF. The gene calls are TRBV5-6 and TRBJ1-1; 8 bases align to TRBD1. Germline lookup yields CDR1 SGHDT and CDR2 YYEEEE. After removal of 4 bases from V and 5 bases from J, the junction contained 4 bases not matched to a gene. This CDR3 spans 13 amino acids.

As DNA, the CDR3 is TGCGCCAGCAGCCAAGGTGCAGGGTGGACTGAAGCTTTCTTT. The encoded protein is CASSQGAGWTEAFF. The V call is TRBV4-1, the J call TRBJ1-1; possible D gene TRBD1, 5 bases. Trimming took 1 base from V and 5 from J, leaving 11 bases between them. Germline loops: CDR1 MGHRA, CDR2 YSYEKL. This CDR3 has 14 residues.

This chain connects TRBV5-1 to TRBJ2-7; D might be TRBD2 (6 bases). V shed 2 bases and J shed 5 bases, with 8 bases lying between them. The germline V gene has CDR1 SGHRS and CDR2 YFSETQ. This CDR3 is 12 amino acids long. CDR3 in amino acids: CASSFGGDEQYF. In DNA form, the CDR3 reads TGCGCCAGCAGCTTTGGAGGGGACGAGCAGTACTTC.

The J gene is TRBJ1-1, the V gene TRBV7-6, with TRBD1 matching over 10 bases. Trimming took 1 base from V and 5 from J; bases not matched to a gene: 10. CDR1 SGHVS and CDR2 FNYEAQ come from the germline V gene. The CDR3 length is 17 residues. As DNA, the CDR3 is TGTGCCAGCAGCTTAGGGTCGAGGGACAGGGGAAGGACTGAAGCTTTCTTT. Translated: CASSLGSRDRGRTEAFF.

The chain links TRBV20-1 to TRBJ1-4; 7 nucleotides match TRBD1. CDR3 length equals 15 residues. Germline trimming cut 3 bases from V and 8 bases from J; bases unmatched to any gene: 12. Looked up from germline, CDR1 is DFQATT and CDR2 is SNEGSKA (reference sequence). The DNA of the CDR3 is TGCAGTGCTAGTCCTAACAGGGGTTCTCGGGAAAAACTGTTTTTT. Protein product: CSASPNRGSREKLFF.

The chain employs TRBV10-3 and TRBJ2-1; 9 bases are a match to TRBD1. Germline assignment: CDR1 ENHRY and CDR2 SYGVKD. Germline trimming cut 4 bases from V and 6 bases from J; bases unmatched to any gene: 13. The CDR3 runs 17 residues. The CDR3 coding sequence is TGTGCCATCAGTGGGACCGGGACAGGGCTAGCTGCCAATGAGCAGTTCTTC. Its protein product is CAISGTGTGLAANEQFF.

The chain has TRBV28 and TRBJ1-2; 9 bases are shared with TRBD1. CDR3 length: 16 residues. V lost 10 bases and J lost 2; bases outside the gene matches: 14. The germline V gene encodes CDR1 MDHEN and CDR2 SYDVKM. CDR3 nucleotide sequence: TGTGCCACCCGATACCGGGACAGGGAGAGGAACTATGGCTACACCTTC. Translation gives CATRYRDRERNYGYTF.

The CDR3 region is CATSRDGGTGSYEQYF. The CDR3 nucleotides are TGTGCCACCAGCAGAGATGGGGGGACAGGGTCCTACGAGCAGTACTTC. This sequence joins TRBV15 and TRBJ2-7; 9 bases agree with TRBD1. CDR3 length: 16 amino acids. V was clipped by 0 bases and J by 1 base; unmatched bases: 4. Germline loops: CDR1 LNHNV, CDR2 YYDKDF (reference sequence).

Comments on this clone: Other DNA sequences in this specimen translate into the identical CDR3. This rearrangement joins TRBV7-2 to TRBJ1-2, with a possible D match to TRBD1 (6 bases). The germline CDR1 and CDR2 sequences are SGHTA and FQGNSA. The CDR3 loop spans 14 amino acids. V was trimmed by 6 bases and J by 0 bases, leaving 11 bases between them. CDR3 in amino acids: CASSPDRTNYGYTF. The CDR3 bases are TGTGCCAGCAGTCCCGACAGGACTAACTATGGCTACACCTTC.

The rearrangement joins TRBV28 to TRBJ1-4; 7 positions match TRBD1. This CDR3 has 18 residues. Germline lookup yields CDR1 MDHEN and CDR2 SYDVKM. Trimming at V came to 8 bases and at J to 1 base, leaving 16 bases not matched to a gene. CDR3 in amino acids: CASSPGTATLETNEKLFF. For the CDR3, the DNA is TGTGCCAGCTCACCCGGGACAGCCACTCTTGAAACTAATGAAAAACTGTTTTTT.

This clone was picked up one time. V gene TRBV6-6 combines with J gene TRBJ2-3; no reliable D call. CDR1 is MNHNY and CDR2 is SVGAGI in the germline V gene (reference sequence). V shed 3 bases and J shed 6 bases, with 4 bases lying between them. The CDR3 is made up of 11 amino acids. CDR3 nucleotide sequence: TGTGCCAGCAGTTATAGTGATACGCAGTATTTT. Translating it yields CASSYSDTQYF.

V is TRBV5-1 and J is TRBJ2-2; TRBD1 matches 7 bases. The CDR3 has 15 residues. Germline V gene sequence: CDR1 SGHRS, CDR2 YFSETQ. The V gene end was trimmed by 3 bases and the J gene end by 5 bases; junction bases not matched to a gene: 7. CDR3 sequence (DNA): TGCGCCAGCAGCTCCGAGGGACAGTTTACCGGGGAGCTGTTTTTT. It specifies CASSSEGQFTGELFF.

The chain recombines TRBV7-9 with TRBJ1-5, with 7 bases matching TRBD1. CDR1 is SEHNR, CDR2 FQNEAQ, per germline (reference sequence). Trimming removed 6 bases from V and 3 bases from J; junction bases left unmatched: 5. The CDR3 length is 14 residues. CDR3 in amino acids: CASSRQGFNQPQHF. The DNA for the CDR3 is TGTGCCAGCAGTAGACAGGGATTCAATCAGCCCCAGCATTTT.

The chain uses TRBV27 and TRBJ1-1, with 8 bases matching TRBD1. V lost 5 bases and J lost 7; bases outside the gene matches: 9. Germline V gene data show CDR1 as MNHEY and CDR2 as SMNVEV (reference sequence). The CDR3 contains 14 residues. CDR3 coding DNA: TGTGCCAGCAGTCCCGACAGGGGATGGGTTGAAGCTTTCTTT. This translates into CASSPDRGWVEAFF.

This clone was counted once. The chain couples TRBV19 to TRBJ2-1, with D tentatively TRBD1 (6 bases). Trimming took 5 bases from V and 3 from J, leaving 11 bases between them. CDR1 is LNHDA and CDR2 is SQIVND in the germline V gene (reference sequence). The CDR3 runs 14 residues. CDR3 loop: CASSLRTDYNEQFF. The CDR3 nucleotides read TGTGCCAGTAGTTTACGGACAGACTACAATGAGCAGTTCTTC.

The chain joins TRBV7-9 to TRBJ1-4; 7 bases match TRBD1. The germline CDR1 and CDR2 sequences are SEHNR and FQNEAQ (reference sequence). Losses at the gene ends were 5 bases for V and 2 bases for J; bases not matched to a gene: 2. CDR3 length: 14 amino acids. CDR3: CASSRQGTNEKLFF. The DNA of the CDR3 is TGTGCCAGCAGCCGACAGGGCACTAATGAAAAACTGTTTTTT. Supplemented by reference TRBV7-9 and TRBJ1-4, the full variable domain reads DTGVSQNPRHKITKRGQNVTFRCDPISEHNRLYWYRQTLGQGPEFLTYFQNEAQLEKSRLLSDRFSAERPKGSFSTLEIQRTEQGDSAMYLCASSRQGTNEKLFFGSGTQLSVL.

This chain uses TRBV6-2 or TRBV6-3 with TRBJ2-7, with TRBD1 matching over 11 bases. The germline V gene has CDR1 MNHEY and CDR2 SVGEGT. J lost 1 base, V lost 5 bases, and 4 bases had no gene match. The CDR3 length is 15 residues. Here the CDR3 DNA reads TGTGCCAGCAGTCAGGGGACAGGGGGGTCCTACGAGCAGTACTTC. Protein sequence: CASSQGTGGSYEQYF.

There are a few counts of this clone. One junction end does not reproduce the germline sequence, and a read error may be involved. CDR3 loop: CAISESPRGNYGYTF. The DNA of the CDR3 is TGTGCCATCAGCGAGTCACCCCGGGGGAACTATGGCTACACCTTC. The gene calls are TRBV10-3 and TRBJ1-2; D perhaps matches TRBD1 (5 bases). The CDR3 covers 15 residues. CDR1 is ENHRY, CDR2 SYGVKD, per germline.

The CDR3 loop is CASSEGGGRDTEAFF. The CDR3 DNA reads TGTGCCAGCAGTGAAGGAGGGGGGAGGGACACTGAAGCTTTCTTT. This chain joins TRBV25-1 and TRBJ1-1; a possible D gene is TRBD1 (6 bases). The germline CDR1 and CDR2 sequences are MGHDK and SYGVNS. The germline V and J ends were trimmed by 2 bases and 3 bases, with 13 bases remaining between them. The CDR3 is made up of 15 amino acids.

The chain combines TRBV2 with TRBJ1-2; 8 bases map to TRBD1. The CDR3 is 13 residues long. From germline, CDR1 is SNHLY and CDR2 FYNNEI. V gave up 3 bases and J gave up 7 bases; unmatched junction bases: 4. CDR3 region: CASSDRGRGGYTF. CDR3 nucleotides: TGTGCCAGCAGTGACAGGGGGCGAGGTGGCTACACCTTC.

The chain carries TRBV7-2 and TRBJ1-6; TRBD1 might be the D (5 bases). The CDR3 runs 15 residues. Germline CDR1 SGHTA, CDR2 FQGNSA. V dropped 5 bases and J dropped 7 bases, with 15 bases sitting between them. CDR3: CASSPIGHRNSPLHF. The CDR3, as DNA: TGTGCCAGCAGCCCCATTGGACACCGGAATTCACCCCTCCACTTT.

The chain recombines TRBV9 with TRBJ1-1; no definite D call. Per germline, CDR1 SGDLS and CDR2 YYNGEE. This CDR3 region has 15 residues. The V gene lost 4 bases and the J gene lost 3 bases, with 16 bases spanning the gap. The CDR3 region has the DNA TGTGCCAGCAGCCCCGGCTGGAGTCGGGACACTGAAGCTTTCTTT. Translated, it gives CASSPGWSRDTEAFF.

The chain couples TRBV30 to TRBJ1-3, with 7 bases identical to TRBD1. With 3 bases clipped from V and 2 bases from J, the junction kept 7 bases outside the gene matches. The CDR3 extends over 15 amino acids. Germline V CDR1 and CDR2: GTSNPN, SVGIG (reference sequence). The CDR3 here is CAWSQTGRTGNTIYF. CDR3 coding DNA: TGTGCCTGGAGCCAGACAGGGAGAACTGGAAACACCATATATTTT.

This chain uses TRBV2 with TRBJ2-7; no firm D call. CDR3 length: 14 amino acids. The V gene's germline CDR1 is SNHLY and CDR2 FYNNEI. V gave up 5 bases and J gave up 6 bases, with 17 bases separating them. CDR3 nucleotides: TGTGCCAGCAGTCCCCGATGGGCCGAGACCGAGCAGTACTTC. This codes for CASSPRWAETEQYF.